The T cell receptor beta chain under discussion was sequenced for a study of vaccination and CD4 T cells after COVID-19. About this clonotype: What it binds is not known.

Cultured CD4+ T cells had their DNA profiled by the Oncomine TCR Beta short-read assay. TCRdb ran MiXCR on the PCR reads and lists one entry per CDR3 protein. The data contain fewer than 8,000 distinct CDR3 sequences, approximately 50% of them singletons. Germline CDR1 reads DFQATT; CDR2 reads SNEGSKA (reference sequence). V lost 4 bases and J 5 bases, leaving 16 bases between the germline ends. The CDR3 sequence is 14 residues long. Sample treatment: roughly ten-day PBMC culture with coronavirus spike peptide pools or control peptides (ViraFEST assay). The collection of CD4+ T cells from the unexposed donor took place before the COVID-19 pandemic (2011-2018). After being plated at around 2 million per well, PBMCs were cultured with about 10 IU/ml IL-2 and approximately 9.6 ug/ml peptide pools.

Specimen: CD4+ T cells from blood, cultured in vitro. This chain uses TRBV20-1 with TRBJ2-3; the D gene is possibly TRBD2 (6 bases). This sequence originates from a human donor in good health. The CDR3 here is CSAIPSGLRDTQYF. CDR3 coding DNA: TGCAGTGCTATCCCGAGCGGGTTACGAGATACGCAGTATTTT.